The 27 T cell receptor beta chains listed next were all sequenced from one sample in a study of blood T cells in healthy people across ages. Next came a second PCR, run for about 6 to 12 cycles, which used a sample-barcoded 5' primer along with a J-beta primer mix. In TCRdb, the 5' RACE reads were re-called with MiXCR into one record per CDR3 protein. The sample comprises about 720,000 distinct CDR3 sequences, just under 25% of which are singletons, and more than 3% rests with the top ten. These records were also assigned to another study, of T cells of mothers and their children.

Sequenced material: blood. Receptors were obtained from a boy between 10 and 17 years old in good health.

The CDR3 loop reads CASSGGPGGNEQFF. The CDR3 nucleotides are TGTGCCAGCAGTGGCGGGCCGGGAGGGAATGAGCAGTTCTTC. The rearrangement joins TRBV25-1 to TRBJ2-1, with TRBD2 matching over 8 bases. Germline CDR1 is MGHDK and CDR2 is SYGVNS. There are 14 residues in the CDR3. Germline trimming cut 4 bases from V and 7 bases from J; bases unmatched to any gene: 6.

The chain couples TRBV27 to TRBJ2-7; D possibly corresponds to TRBD2 (6 bases). CDR1 is MNHEY, CDR2 SMNVEV, per germline (reference sequence). V lost 5 bases and J 2 bases, leaving 13 bases between the germline ends. The CDR3 has 14 residues. CDR3 in amino acids: CASSTGLTAYEQYF. The CDR3, as DNA: TGTGCCAGCAGTACGGGACTCACGGCCTACGAGCAGTACTTC.

This clonotype was detected a few times. This sequence joins TRBV21-1 and TRBJ2-7; the table gives TRBD2 as D, unverified against the DNA. TRBV21-1 is noted as a pseudogene. The CDR3 totals 15 residues. The CDR3 DNA reads as TGTGCCAGCAGTACCCTCGGGAGAACGTCGGCCGAGCAGTACTTC. Translated: CASSTLGRTSAEQYF.

This clonotype has a handful of counts. The rearrangement uses TRBV5-1 and TRBJ2-5, with D perhaps given as TRBD1 or TRBD2 (5 bases each). V lost 6 bases to trimming and J lost 5 bases, with 20 bases between them. Germline V gives CDR1 SGHRS, CDR2 YFSETQ. The CDR3 loop spans 15 amino acids. The CDR3 coding sequence is TGCGCCAGCAACGATGCCGCAGGGCCGGGGGAGACCCAGTACTTC. Protein product: CASNDAAGPGETQYF.

This clonotype was recorded a few times. The chain carries TRBV3-1 and TRBJ1-1, with 9 bases lining up with TRBD1. The trim removed 0 bases at V and 4 bases at J, leaving 0 bases unmatched. Looked up from germline, CDR1 is LGHDT and CDR2 is YNNKEL (reference sequence). CDR3 length equals 14 residues. Here the CDR3 DNA reads TGTGCCAGCAGCCAAGAGGACAGGGGCACTGAAGCTTTCTTT. This encodes CASSQEDRGTEAFF. The variable domain in full, completed from reference TRBV3-1 and TRBJ1-1, reads DTAVSQTPKYLVTQMGNDKSIKCEQNLGHDTMYWYKQDSKKFLKIMFSYNNKELIINETVPNRFSPKSPDKAHLNLHINSLELGDSAVYFCASSQEDRGTEAFFGQGTRLTVV.

The CDR3 loop reads CASSQDRGSRDGLSNQPQHF. In DNA, the CDR3 is TGCGCCAGCAGCCAAGATAGGGGGTCCCGGGACGGCCTTAGCAATCAGCCCCAGCATTTT. J is TRBJ1-5 and V is TRBV4-1, with D possibly being TRBD1 (6 bases). The germline V gene encodes CDR1 MGHRA and CDR2 YSYEKL. The V and J ends lost 0 bases and 0 bases respectively, with 21 bases between them. This CDR3 region has 20 residues.

This clonotype was recorded a few times. The V and J genes are TRBV5-1 and TRBJ2-1; 11 bases agree with TRBD1. Germline V gene data show CDR1 as SGHRS and CDR2 as YFSETQ. The trim removed 1 base at V and 8 bases at J, leaving 8 bases unmatched. The CDR3 consists of 16 residues. CDR3 in amino acids: CASSLNRDRGYHEQFF. CDR3 DNA sequence: TGCGCCAGCAGCTTGAACCGGGACAGGGGGTATCATGAGCAGTTCTTC.

This clonotype was detected a few times. The chain couples TRBV4-1 to TRBJ2-7, with a weak D call TRBD1 (6 bases). V shed 3 bases and J shed 4 bases, with 19 bases lying between them. The CDR3 totals 16 residues. The germline gives CDR1 MGHRA, CDR2 YSYEKL. CDR3 loop: CASSHPGQLSPYEQYF. CDR3 bases: TGCGCCAGCAGCCACCCGGGACAATTATCCCCATACGAGCAGTACTTC.

V is TRBV9 and J is TRBJ1-1; 9 positions match TRBD1. Germline values: CDR1 SGDLS, CDR2 YYNGEE. The CDR3 covers 15 residues. Trimming at V came to 4 bases and at J to 5 bases, leaving 9 bases not matched to a gene. DNA for the CDR3: TGTGCCAGCAGCAGCCGGGACAGGGTAGGTACTGAAGCTTTCTTT. The encoded protein is CASSSRDRVGTEAFF. Using reference TRBV9 and TRBJ1-1 for the parts outside the CDR3, the full variable domain is DSGVTQTPKHLITATGQRVTLRCSPRSGDLSVYWYQQSLDQGLQFLIQYYNGEERAKGNILERFSAQQFPDLHSELNLSSLELGDSALYFCASSSRDRVGTEAFFGQGTRLTVV.

The chain has TRBV7-6 and TRBJ2-5; TRBD2 matches at 11 bases. The germline V gene has CDR1 SGHVS and CDR2 FNYEAQ. This CDR3 contains 16 residues. The J segment lost 1 base and the V segment lost 3 bases, leaving 4 bases of the junction unmatched. The CDR3 reads CASSFTSGSRQETQYF. In DNA, the CDR3 is TGTGCCAGCAGCTTTACTAGCGGGAGCCGCCAAGAGACCCAGTACTTC.

As for this clonotype: One end of the junction does not line up with germline, which may come from a read error. This chain connects TRBV5-1 to TRBJ2-5, with 9 bases that match TRBD2. This CDR3 is 15 amino acids long. CDR1 and CDR2 from the germline V gene are SGHRS and YFSETQ. CDR3 protein: CVSSGSGGREETQYF. CDR3 DNA sequence: TGCGTCAGCAGTGGTAGCGGGGGCCGAGAAGAGACCCAGTACTTC.

V is TRBV3-1 and J is TRBJ2-5; TRBD2 aligns across 10 bases. This CDR3 is built from 15 residues. Trimming cost V 7 bases and J 4 bases; bases outside gene matches: 9. CDR1 and CDR2 (germline): LGHDT, YNNKEL (reference sequence). The DNA for the CDR3 is TGTGCCAGCAACAATGTACTAGCGGGGCTAGAGACCCAGTACTTC. Amino acids: CASNNVLAGLETQYF.

In its sample, this clonotype was seen a few times. This chain uses TRBV10-2 with TRBJ1-1; D is undetermined. From germline, CDR1 is WSHSY and CDR2 SAAADI. CDR3 size: 14 residues. Deletions cut 1 base from V and 4 bases from J, with 10 bases between. The CDR3 DNA is TGCGCCAGCAGTGAGTACTTGGGAGGCACTGAAGCTTTCTTT. Encoded protein: CASSEYLGGTEAFF.

This chain uses TRBV9 with TRBJ2-1; 9 nucleotides align to TRBD2. Germline CDR1 SGDLS, CDR2 YYNGEE. The V gene end was trimmed by 2 bases and the J gene end by 6 bases; junction bases not matched to a gene: 6. CDR3 length equals 15 residues. Here the CDR3 reads CASSVSGSNFNEQFF. CDR3 DNA: TGTGCCAGCAGCGTTAGCGGGAGCAACTTCAATGAGCAGTTCTTC.

This chain connects TRBV28 to TRBJ2-7; 12 nucleotides align to TRBD2. Germline V lookup: CDR1 MDHEN, CDR2 SYDVKM. The CDR3 runs to 15 residues. V was clipped by 5 bases and J by 0 bases; unmatched bases: 2. The CDR3 DNA reads TGTGCCAGCAGTCGGACTAGCGGGGACTCCTACGAGCAGTACTTC. Protein product: CASSRTSGDSYEQYF.

The CDR3 coding sequence is TGTGCCAGCGGAGAGCGGGGGGGAGGCGCAGATACGCAGTATTTT. Encoded protein: CASGERGGGADTQYF. The chain employs TRBV27 and TRBJ2-3; TRBD2 aligns across 10 bases. CDR1 is MNHEY, CDR2 SMNVEV, per germline (reference sequence). The V segment lost 8 bases and the J segment 4 bases; nucleotides outside the gene matches: 9. CDR3 length equals 15 residues.

The table lists this clonotype with a few counts. This sequence joins TRBV6-2 or TRBV6-3 and TRBJ2-5, with 9 bases identical to TRBD2. Germline lookup yields CDR1 MNHEY and CDR2 SVGEGT. The CDR3 covers 14 residues. V lost 8 bases, J lost 4 bases, and 8 bases stayed unmatched. The CDR3 is CASASGTSRETQYF. In nucleotides, the CDR3 is TGTGCCAGCGCTAGCGGGACATCCCGAGAGACCCAGTACTTC.

This sequence joins TRBV6-6 and TRBJ2-5, with 8 bases identical to TRBD1. Germline values: CDR1 MNHNY, CDR2 SVGAGI (reference sequence). The CDR3 runs 15 residues. After removal of 2 bases from V and 5 bases from J, the junction contained 7 bases not matched to a gene. This chain's CDR3 is CASSYRYRTGETQYF. The CDR3 DNA is TGTGCCAGCAGTTACCGTTATAGGACAGGGGAGACCCAGTACTTC.

The J gene is TRBJ2-7, the V gene TRBV12-3 or TRBV12-4; the match to TRBD2 covers 12 bases. The length of the CDR3 is 15 residues. Trimming at V came to 6 bases and at J to 5 bases, leaving 8 bases not matched to a gene. CDR3 coding DNA: TGTGCCAGCAGGGAGACTAGCGGGAGTTTTCACGAGCAGTACTTC. Translated: CASRETSGSFHEQYF.

The chain uses TRBV3-1 and TRBJ1-4; D ambiguous. The CDR3 extends over 14 amino acids. Germline lookup yields CDR1 LGHDT and CDR2 YNNKEL (reference sequence). Trimming stripped 5 bases from V and 4 bases from J, with 11 bases between. The CDR3 reads CASSSRGDNEKLFF. CDR3 coding DNA: TGTGCCAGCAGCTCCCGTGGGGATAATGAAAAACTGTTTTTT.

The rearrangement joins TRBV12-3 or TRBV12-4 to TRBJ2-7, with 10 bases identical to TRBD1. This CDR3 has 15 amino acids. The V and J ends lost 5 bases and 2 bases, in that order; junction bases with no gene match: 6. The CDR3, as DNA: TGTGCCAGCAGTCGTGGGGACAGGGGAGCCTACGAGCAGTACTTC. Translated: CASSRGDRGAYEQYF.

The gene calls are TRBV5-1 and TRBJ1-1; 11 nucleotides match TRBD1. Unmatched junction bases numbered 7, after V lost 4 bases and J lost 5 bases. There are 15 residues in the CDR3. The germline V gene has CDR1 SGHRS and CDR2 YFSETQ. CDR3 bases: TGCGCCAGCAGCAACGGACAGGGGGCAGGTACTGAAGCTTTCTTT. This gives the protein CASSNGQGAGTEAFF.

The V call is TRBV20-1, the J call TRBJ2-7, with 7 bases matching TRBD1. This CDR3 is 13 amino acids long. Trimming at V came to 6 bases and at J to 2 bases, leaving 7 bases not matched to a gene. Looked up from germline, CDR1 is DFQATT and CDR2 is SNEGSKA (reference sequence). The DNA for the CDR3 is TGCAGTGCACATCCGGGACAGCCCTACGAGCAGTACTTC. Translating gives CSAHPGQPYEQYF.

The V gene is TRBV10-3, the J gene TRBJ2-7; a possible D gene is TRBD1 (7 bases). With 1 base removed from V and 7 bases from J, the gap between germline ends came to 11 bases. In germline, CDR1 is ENHRY, CDR2 SYGVKD. This CDR3 is 13 amino acids long. Here the CDR3 DNA reads TGTGCCATCAGTGAGTTGGCAGGGGGGGAGCAGTACTTC. This encodes CAISELAGGEQYF.

A few counts support this clonotype. A much larger clone lies one base from this, so it may be a read error. The chain is built from TRBV19 and TRBJ1-2; D is uncertain. Germline CDR1 and CDR2: LNHDA and SQIVND (reference sequence). V was trimmed by 11 bases and J by 6 bases, leaving 25 bases between them. This CDR3 comprises 15 residues. The CDR3 sequence is CACSTGLGRVDGYTF. In DNA form, the CDR3 reads TGTGCCTGCTCTACGGGGTTGGGGAGAGTCGATGGCTACACCTTC.

This chain connects TRBV20-1 to TRBJ1-1; D not certain. CDR1 DFQATT and CDR2 SNEGSKA come from the germline V gene (reference sequence). This CDR3 contains 13 residues. V was cut by 0 bases and J by 1 base, with 6 bases left in between. In DNA form, the CDR3 reads TGCAGTGCTAGAGATCTACAGAACACTGAAGCTTTCTTT. Protein product: CSARDLQNTEAFF.

The chain has TRBV6-6 and TRBJ2-7; 9 bases map to TRBD1. This CDR3 has 16 amino acids. The J segment lost 3 bases and the V segment lost 0 bases, leaving 6 bases of the junction unmatched. The germline V gene encodes CDR1 MNHNY and CDR2 SVGAGI (reference sequence). CDR3 nucleotide sequence: TGTGCCAGCAGTTACTCAGGACAGGGGACATACTACGAGCAGTACTTC. Protein sequence: CASSYSGQGTYYEQYF.